These 20 T cell receptor beta chains share one sample of origin, sequenced in a study of cytomegalovirus exposure and HLA in healthy donors (dated by TCRdb to 2015 to 2018). Libraries were made using the immunoSEQ multiplex PCR assay. A mixture of 60 forward primers for TCR Vbeta segments and 13 reverse primers for TCR Jbeta segments was used in the multiplex PCR. TCRdb's version of the immuneACCESS table is confined to in-frame rearrangements and falls short of the full clone set. An unresolved V gene accounts for under half of the shortfall where checked; the remainder is of unknown origin. This sample lists under 150,000 clones; roughly four fifths were detected once. The ten largest account for around 1.9% of the sample. Sequenced: PBMCs. Every receptor here comes from a woman between 45 and 60 years old in good health and CMV-seronegative.

The V and J genes are TRBV5-4 and TRBJ1-4; the match to TRBD1 covers 10 bases. The CDR3 has 15 amino acids. The germline CDR1 and CDR2 sequences are SGHNT and YYREEE (reference sequence). V was pared by 4 bases and J by 5 bases, with 5 bases of the junction left unmatched. CDR3 DNA sequence: TGTGCCAGCAGCCAACTGGGACAGGGGAATGAAAAACTGTTTTTT. Its translation is CASSQLGQGNEKLFF.

V and J are TRBV27 and TRBJ1-1, with unresolved D. The germline V gene encodes CDR1 MNHEY and CDR2 SMNVEV (reference sequence). The CDR3 loop spans 15 amino acids. V lost 4 bases, J lost 0 bases, and 12 bases lay in between. CDR3 region: CASSSQTQVNTEAFF. CDR3 bases: TGTGCCAGCAGTTCACAGACCCAAGTGAACACTGAAGCTTTCTTT.

The chain joins TRBV2 to TRBJ1-3; TRBD1 matches 7 bases. Losses at the gene ends were 3 bases for V and 9 bases for J; bases not matched to a gene: 5. CDR3 length: 13 residues. The germline CDR1 and CDR2 sequences are SNHLY and FYNNEI. CDR3 DNA sequence: TGTGCCAGCAGTGACAGGGGGATATCCACCATATATTTT. Translating gives CASSDRGISTIYF.

The J gene is TRBJ2-4, the V gene TRBV9, with 7 bases aligning to TRBD1. CDR3 length: 15 amino acids. Trimming at V came to 2 bases and at J to 4 bases, leaving 6 bases not matched to a gene. Germline loops: CDR1 SGDLS, CDR2 YYNGEE. CDR3 in DNA: TGTGCCAGCAGCGTCGCCGGGACAGTGAAAAACATTCAGTACTTC. It is translated as CASSVAGTVKNIQYF.

This rearrangement joins TRBV15 to TRBJ2-5; D gene unclear. CDR1 is LNHNV, CDR2 YYDKDF, per germline (reference sequence). This CDR3 region has 13 residues. V was pared by 10 bases and J by 1 base, with 13 bases between. The CDR3 protein is CAISLLVQETQYF. The CDR3 DNA follows: TGTGCCATTTCACTGCTTGTCCAAGAGACCCAGTACTTC.

The genes are TRBV19 and TRBJ2-5; TRBD1 matches at 9 bases. This CDR3 comprises 13 residues. Germline values: CDR1 LNHDA, CDR2 SQIVND (reference sequence). The J segment lost 5 bases and the V segment lost 8 bases, leaving 6 bases of the junction unmatched. This CDR3 reads CASGTGLGETQYF. As DNA, the CDR3 is TGTGCCAGTGGGACAGGGTTAGGCGAGACCCAGTACTTC.

V and J are TRBV18 and TRBJ2-3, with a possible D match to TRBD2 (6 bases). The CDR3 has 16 amino acids. Germline V gene data show CDR1 as KGHSH and CDR2 as LQKENI. V lost 0 bases, J lost 4 bases, and 14 bases lay in between. For the CDR3, the DNA is TGTGCCAGCTCACCACCGTCTACGTGGGGGGCAGATACGCAGTATTTT. The encoded protein is CASSPPSTWGADTQYF.

A word on this clone: This sample also contains other DNA sequences that code for the same CDR3. The CDR3 here is CASSLGASGSTDTQYF. The CDR3 nucleotides read TGTGCCAGCAGCTTAGGGGCTAGCGGGAGCACAGATACGCAGTATTTT. The V and J genes are TRBV11-3 and TRBJ2-3; 8 bases are a match to TRBD2. Germline values: CDR1 SGHNT, CDR2 YENEEA. This CDR3 contains 16 residues. The V and J ends lost 1 base and 0 bases, in that order; junction bases with no gene match: 3.

The CDR3 DNA sequence: TGTGCCAGCAGCACGAGGGTGGCGATAGGGCCCTGTGGCTACACCTTC. As protein: CASSTRVAIGPCGYTF. This chain joins TRBV9 and TRBJ1-2; unclear D gene. The CDR3 extends over 16 amino acids. In germline, CDR1 is SGDLS, CDR2 YYNGEE. V gave up 4 bases and J gave up 7 bases, with 23 bases separating them.

The V and J genes are TRBV28 and TRBJ2-3, with D unclear. Trimming removed 4 bases from V and 0 bases from J, with 8 bases in between. Looked up from germline, CDR1 is MDHEN and CDR2 is SYDVKM. CDR3 size: 14 residues. The CDR3 DNA sequence: TGTGCCAGCAGTTCGACTTCTAGCACAGATACGCAGTATTTT. It specifies CASSSTSSTDTQYF.

The J gene is TRBJ1-2, the V gene TRBV14; D is possibly TRBD1 (5 bases). This CDR3 region has 19 residues. Per the germline V gene, CDR1 is SGHDN and CDR2 is FVKESK. Trimming took off 4 bases at V and 4 bases at J, with 28 bases between the two ends. The CDR3 nucleotides read TGTGCCAGCAGCCTTGTTGAGGGCGGGGGGTGTTATGGGGCCTATGGCTACACCTTC. Translating it yields CASSLVEGGGCYGAYGYTF.

The chain combines TRBV9 with TRBJ1-1, with a tentative D call TRBD1 (5 bases). V lost 0 bases and J 1 base, leaving 10 bases between the germline ends. In germline, CDR1 is SGDLS, CDR2 YYNGEE. This CDR3 has 15 amino acids. The CDR3 protein is CASSVAGGGNTEAFF. DNA of the CDR3: TGTGCCAGCAGCGTAGCGGGGGGAGGGAACACTGAAGCTTTCTTT.

This clone was detected only a few times. J is TRBJ2-1 and V is TRBV5-1, with 9 bases aligning to TRBD2. This CDR3 is built from 18 residues. With V trimmed by 4 bases and J by 3 bases, 14 bases remained unmatched. CDR1 and CDR2 (germline): SGHRS, YFSETQ. Here the CDR3 DNA reads TGCGCCAGCAGCCCCGGGACTAGCAGACGGACTAACTACAATGAGCAGTTCTTC. Translated: CASSPGTSRRTNYNEQFF.

The chain uses TRBV5-4 and TRBJ2-7; TRBD2 agrees at 10 bases. V shed 0 bases and J 5 bases; nucleotides not matched to a gene: 2. The V gene's germline CDR1 is SGHNT and CDR2 YYREEE (reference sequence). The CDR3 covers 14 residues. As DNA, the CDR3 is TGTGCCAGCAGCTTGGAGCTAGCGGGAGACGAGCAGTACTTC. As protein: CASSLELAGDEQYF.

V and J are TRBV6-6 and TRBJ1-2, with D hard to call. V lost 7 bases and J 6 bases, leaving 12 bases between the germline ends. CDR1 is MNHNY and CDR2 is SVGAGI in the germline V gene (reference sequence). The CDR3 length is 12 residues. This CDR3 is CASTKWPDGYTF. CDR3 nucleotide sequence: TGTGCCAGCACCAAATGGCCCGATGGCTACACCTTC.

Only a few counts were recorded for this clone. The V gene is TRBV6-5, the J gene TRBJ1-1; D gene ambiguous. The ends were cut back, 5 bases at V and 3 bases at J, with 7 bases in the middle. Germline V gene sequence: CDR1 MNHEY, CDR2 SVGAGI. The CDR3 is made up of 12 amino acids. Here the CDR3 reads CASSELDTEAFF. CDR3 nucleotide sequence: TGTGCCAGCAGTGAACTCGACACTGAAGCTTTCTTT.

The chain combines TRBV6-1 with TRBJ1-5; D is unresolved. V was shortened by 8 bases and J by 0 bases, with 11 bases between the two germline ends. The CDR3 has 14 amino acids. CDR1 is MNHNS, CDR2 SASEGT, per germline. CDR3 sequence: CASVESYSNQPQHF. CDR3 bases: TGTGCCAGCGTGGAGTCTTATAGCAATCAGCCCCAGCATTTT.

As DNA, the CDR3 is TGTGCCAGCAGCTTGCGCCAGGCGAACACAGATACGCAGTATTTT. It encodes CASSLRQANTDTQYF. The rearrangement joins TRBV7-9 to TRBJ2-3, with D uncertain. With 3 bases removed from V and 2 bases from J, the gap between germline ends came to 12 bases. The CDR3 length is 15 residues. Germline CDR1 SEHNR, CDR2 FQNEAQ (reference sequence).

This chain uses TRBV6-5 with TRBJ2-1, with D possibly being TRBD2 (6 bases). Germline V CDR1 and CDR2: MNHEY, SVGAGI. There are 13 residues in the CDR3. V dropped 10 bases and J dropped 3 bases, with 13 bases sitting between them. In DNA, the CDR3 is TGTGCCAACAGATCGGGACTCTACAATGAGCAGTTCTTC. This encodes CANRSGLYNEQFF.

The chain has TRBV15 and TRBJ2-3; D ambiguous. Germline CDR1 reads LNHNV; CDR2 reads YYDKDF (reference sequence). V was clipped by 10 bases and J by 0 bases, with 11 bases between them. This CDR3 is built from 13 residues. The CDR3 DNA follows: TGTGCCATCTGGAGTCCTAGCACAGATACGCAGTATTTT. This gives the protein CAIWSPSTDTQYF.